The 18 T cell receptor beta chains below were found in one sample sequenced in a study of read filtering for tumor transcriptome and immune sequencing. From about 400 ng of RNA, a library with molecular barcoded alpha/delta and beta/gamma adaptors was made. MiXCR, applied by TCRdb to the reads, yields one record per CDR3 protein. The data contain some 130,000 distinct CDR3 sequences, around 13% of them seen just once; the ten biggest clones take up roughly 11%. The specimen sequenced was a population of CD138-negative cells sorted from bone marrow. The receptors originated from a donor aged 40 or over with multiple myeloma.

This clonotype was seen a few times. This sequence joins TRBV12-3 or TRBV12-4 and TRBJ1-5; D remains ambiguous. Trimming removed 6 bases at V and 6 bases at J, with 9 bases between. CDR3 size: 12 residues. The CDR3 DNA reads as TGTGCCAGCAGGTTAAGTATTCAGCCCCAGCATTTT. Translated, it gives CASRLSIQPQHF.

There are many counts of this clonotype. V and J are TRBV11-2 and TRBJ2-1; D may be TRBD2 (5 bases). This CDR3 is built from 13 residues. Germline assignment: CDR1 SGHAT and CDR2 FQNNGV. V was pared by 1 base and J by 9 bases, with 10 bases between. The CDR3 sequence: CASSLVSEGEQFF. The CDR3 nucleotides read TGTGCCAGCAGCTTAGTCTCCGAGGGTGAGCAGTTCTTC.

This clonotype was seen a few times. The gene calls are TRBV30 and TRBJ2-7; D gene uncertain. Germline V lookup: CDR1 GTSNPN, CDR2 SVGIG (reference sequence). The germline V and J ends were trimmed by 1 base and 7 bases, with 5 bases remaining between them. This CDR3 spans 10 amino acids. CDR3 sequence (DNA): TGTGCCTGGAGTGGAGGAGAGCAGTACTTC. It yields the protein CAWSGGEQYF.

With regard to this clonotype: A much larger clone differs by one base, so this may be a read error. V gene TRBV28 combines with J gene TRBJ2-7; the match to TRBD1 covers 9 bases. From germline, CDR1 is MDHEN and CDR2 SYDVKM. The CDR3 covers 14 residues. CDR3 amino acids: CASSSVQGARERYF. In DNA, the CDR3 is TGTGCCAGCAGCTCTGTACAGGGGGCCCGGGAGCGGTACTTC.

This clonotype was detected many times. The chain employs TRBV7-3 and TRBJ2-1; 13 bases are shared with TRBD2. The germline gives CDR1 SGHTA, CDR2 FQGTGA. The CDR3 consists of 15 residues. V lost 5 bases and J lost 4; bases outside the gene matches: 2. CDR3: CASSKTSGGYNEQFF. The CDR3 DNA reads as TGTGCCAGCAGCAAGACTAGCGGGGGGTACAATGAGCAGTTCTTC.

Worth noting for this clonotype: This may be a read error, as it is one base from a much larger clone. This chain links TRBV18 with TRBJ2-7, with 7 bases lining up with TRBD1. CDR3 length: 14 residues. Looked up from germline, CDR1 is KGHSH and CDR2 is LQKENI. Written as DNA, the CDR3 is TGTACCAGCTCAAAAGCCGGGACAGCAAACGAGCAGTACTTC. Residues: CTSSKAGTANEQYF.

This clonotype showed up many times. The V and J genes are TRBV19 and TRBJ2-2; D gene uncertain. The CDR3 spans 14 residues. CDR1 and CDR2 from the germline V gene are LNHDA and SQIVND (reference sequence). The ends were cut back, 3 bases at V and 1 base at J, with 6 bases in the middle. The CDR3 region is CASSISRNTGELFF. The CDR3 DNA sequence: TGTGCCAGTAGTATCTCTCGGAACACCGGGGAGCTGTTTTTT.

This clonotype was recorded at least ten times. V and J are TRBV24-1 and TRBJ2-7, with D possibly called TRBD1 or TRBD2 (6 bases each). In germline, CDR1 is KGHDR, CDR2 SFDVKD. The V end was cut by 0 bases, the J end by 3 bases, with 17 bases between. CDR3 length: 17 residues. The DNA for the CDR3 is TGTGCCACCAGTGATTTGCAGGGGACTTCTACCCGCTACGAGCAGTACTTC. Its translation: CATSDLQGTSTRYEQYF.

About this clonotype itself: A far larger clone is one nucleotide away, so this likely arose from a read error. The CDR3 end shows no conserved phenylalanine or tryptophan, and so a read error is likely. The chain has TRBV11-2 and TRBJ2-1; D is undetermined. Germline V gene lookup returns CDR1 SGHAT and CDR2 FQNNGV. V lost 1 base, J lost 5 bases, and 6 bases lay in between. This CDR3 comprises 13 residues. The CDR3 bases are TGTGCCAGCAGCTTAGGGGCCAACAATGAGCAGTTCCTC. Translation: CASSLGANNEQFL.

This clonotype was observed many times. V is TRBV7-2 and J is TRBJ1-2, with 7 bases aligning to TRBD1. V was clipped by 2 bases and J by 0 bases; unmatched bases: 3. The germline gives CDR1 SGHTA, CDR2 FQGNSA. The CDR3 is 15 amino acids. The CDR3 loop is CASSLLGQANYGYTF. In nucleotides, the CDR3 is TGTGCCAGCAGCTTACTTGGACAGGCTAACTATGGCTACACCTTC. The whole variable domain, filled in from reference TRBV7-2 and TRBJ1-2, reads GAGVSQSPSNKVTEKGKDVELRCDPISGHTALYWYRQSLGQGLEFLIYFQGNSAPDKSGLPSDRFSAERTGGSVSTLTIQRTQQEDSAVYLCASSLLGQANYGYTFGSGTRLTVV.

This clonotype was observed many times. The chain links TRBV5-5 to TRBJ1-5; no clear D. Germline CDR1 and CDR2: SGHKS and YYEKEE (reference sequence). This CDR3 has 12 amino acids. Trimming removed 4 bases at V and 3 bases at J, with 5 bases between. Here the CDR3 DNA reads TGTGCCAGCAGCCTACTCAATCAGCCCCAGCATTTT. Residues: CASSLLNQPQHF.

Many counts were recorded for this clonotype. This sequence joins TRBV18 and TRBJ2-2; D call uncertain. The CDR3 sequence is 12 residues long. The germline V gene encodes CDR1 KGHSH and CDR2 LQKENI. Trimming took 2 bases from V and 5 from J, leaving 3 bases between them. The CDR3 here is CASSPSTGELFF. CDR3 bases: TGTGCCAGCTCACCATCGACCGGGGAGCTGTTTTTT.

The CDR3 region has the DNA TGTGCCAGCAGTTATTTGGGACAGGGGAGCCCGCAAGAGACCCAGTACTTC. Translating it yields CASSYLGQGSPQETQYF. The V call is TRBV6-6, the J call TRBJ2-5; 10 bases match TRBD1. The CDR3 length is 17 residues. The germline gives CDR1 MNHNY, CDR2 SVGAGI (reference sequence). Losses at the gene ends were 3 bases for V and 2 bases for J; bases not matched to a gene: 9.

This clonotype has a count of ten or more. The J gene is TRBJ2-7, the V gene TRBV28; TRBD2 agrees at 8 bases. The CDR3 sequence is 17 residues long. J gave up 5 bases and V 2 bases, and 14 bases lay outside the gene matches. Germline CDR1 and CDR2: MDHEN and SYDVKM. CDR3: CASSLEAPGLEVHEQYF. The CDR3 DNA sequence: TGTGCCAGCAGTTTAGAGGCTCCGGGACTAGAGGTTCACGAGCAGTACTTC.

This clonotype was detected only a few times. The V call is TRBV10-2, the J call TRBJ2-7, with TRBD1 identical over 12 bases. The CDR3 extends over 17 amino acids. Germline V CDR1 and CDR2: WSHSY, SAAADI. With 4 bases clipped from V and 3 bases from J, the junction kept 10 bases outside the gene matches. CDR3 sequence reads: CASSGPAGTGGYYEQYF. The CDR3 bases are TGCGCCAGCAGTGGCCCGGCCGGGACAGGGGGCTACTACGAGCAGTACTTC.

Remarks on this clonotype: This could be a read error, since a much larger clone is one nucleotide away. The rearrangement joins TRBV28 to TRBJ1-4; the D is unclear. Trimming left V 7 bases short and J 1 base short, with 10 bases between. The germline gives CDR1 MDHEN, CDR2 SYDVKM. The CDR3 length is 14 residues. CDR3 coding DNA: TGTGCCAGCAATGGCAGGTTAACTAATGAAAAACTGTTTTTT. It encodes CASNGRLTNEKLFF.

Many counts were recorded for this clonotype. This chain connects TRBV7-2 to TRBJ1-4, with D uncertain. V was cut by 8 bases and J by 3 bases, with 7 bases left in between. Germline CDR1 SGHTA, CDR2 FQGNSA. This CDR3 region has 12 residues. The CDR3 DNA follows: TGTGCCAGCTCGGCCCCTAATGAAAAACTGTTTTTT. Amino acids: CASSAPNEKLFF.

This chain connects TRBV19 to TRBJ2-3, with 10 bases that match TRBD1. J gave up 4 bases and V 9 bases, and 7 bases lay outside the gene matches. Per the germline V gene, CDR1 is LNHDA and CDR2 is SQIVND (reference sequence). CDR3 length: 14 residues. This chain's CDR3 is CARRGGQGSDTQYF. DNA of the CDR3: TGTGCCAGGAGGGGGGGACAGGGGTCAGATACGCAGTATTTT. The full variable domain, its missing parts supplied by reference TRBV19 and TRBJ2-3, is DGGITQSPKYLFRKEGQNVTLSCEQNLNHDAMYWYRQDPGQGLRLIYYSQIVNDFQKGDIAEGYSVSREKKESFPLTVTSAQKNPTAFYLCARRGGQGSDTQYFGPGTRLTVL.